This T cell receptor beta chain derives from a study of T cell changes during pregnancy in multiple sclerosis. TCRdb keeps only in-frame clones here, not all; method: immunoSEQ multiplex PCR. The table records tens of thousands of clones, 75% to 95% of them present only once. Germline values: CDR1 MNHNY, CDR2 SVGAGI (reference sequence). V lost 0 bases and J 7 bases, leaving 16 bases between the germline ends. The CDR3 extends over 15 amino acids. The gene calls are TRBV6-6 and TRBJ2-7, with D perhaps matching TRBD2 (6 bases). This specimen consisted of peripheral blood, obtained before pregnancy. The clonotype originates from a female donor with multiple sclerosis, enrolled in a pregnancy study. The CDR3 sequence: CASSYSRSTGGEQYF. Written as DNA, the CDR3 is TGTGCCAGCAGTTACTCGCGGTCCACCGGGGGAGAGCAGTACTTC.